These 32 T cell receptor beta chains were all obtained from the same sample, sequenced in a study of shared clonotypes between healthy human individuals. The table came from immunoSEQ multiplex PCR; TCRdb's copy has only in-frame clones and leaves some out. The top ten clones hold more than 0.3% of a sample with some 380,000 clones, 95% to 97% of them seen once. The sample was memory CD8+ T cells sorted from blood. Subset in this sample: CD45RO+ cells pooled with CCR7-negative TemRA cells. The receptors were sampled from a man aged 30 to 45 in good health.

The chain employs TRBV6-1 and TRBJ2-7; D is ambiguous. The germline CDR1 and CDR2 sequences are MNHNS and SASEGT. CDR3 size: 15 residues. V lost 1 base to trimming and J lost 0 bases, with 10 bases between them. CDR3 sequence reads: CASSEEHGFSYEQYF. The CDR3 nucleotides are TGTGCCAGCAGTGAAGAGCACGGGTTCTCCTACGAGCAGTACTTC.

CDR3 nucleotide sequence: TGTGCCAGCAGGGAGGGCGGTGGCTACACCTTC. Translation: CASREGGGYTF. The rearrangement uses TRBV2 and TRBJ1-2; D is undetermined. Trimming cost V 6 bases and J 7 bases, with 9 bases left between them. In germline, CDR1 is SNHLY, CDR2 FYNNEI. CDR3 length: 11 residues.

The rearrangement links TRBV19 to TRBJ2-7, with 12 bases lining up with TRBD2. Germline-derived CDR1 and CDR2 are LNHDA and SQIVND (reference sequence). The CDR3 has 18 amino acids. V dropped 0 bases and J dropped 6; count of bases not matched to a gene: 12. The CDR3: CASSIDPPTTSGRGEQYF. The DNA for the CDR3 is TGTGCCAGTAGTATAGATCCCCCCACGACTAGCGGGAGAGGCGAGCAGTACTTC.

The CDR3 DNA reads as TGTGCCAGCAGCCTCAGACGGCAAGATACGCAGTATTTT. It codes for CASSLRRQDTQYF. The rearrangement uses TRBV7-3 and TRBJ2-3; no clear D. CDR3 length: 13 residues. V was trimmed by 5 bases and J by 5 bases, leaving 11 bases between them. Germline V gene sequence: CDR1 SGHTA, CDR2 FQGTGA.

This clone appeared once. Other nucleotide sequences in the sample specify the same CDR3. J is TRBJ2-3 and V is TRBV5-1; D is uncertain. Germline V lookup: CDR1 SGHRS, CDR2 YFSETQ. The V gene lost 1 base and the J gene lost 2 bases, with 8 bases spanning the gap. The CDR3 spans 14 residues. CDR3 protein: CASSLRGPTDTQYF. CDR3 DNA: TGCGCCAGCAGCTTGAGAGGTCCCACAGATACGCAGTATTTT.

V is TRBV5-6 and J is TRBJ2-5, with TRBD2 matching over 9 bases. Trimming took 4 bases from V and 4 from J; bases not matched to a gene: 8. CDR1 is SGHDT and CDR2 is YYEEEE in the germline V gene. This CDR3 is built from 15 residues. This chain's CDR3 is CASSPAVLAGETQYF. CDR3 sequence (DNA): TGTGCCAGCAGCCCCGCGGTACTAGCGGGAGAGACCCAGTACTTC.

The J gene is TRBJ2-7, the V gene TRBV20-1; D unclear. Germline V gene sequence: CDR1 DFQATT, CDR2 SNEGSKA (reference sequence). The CDR3 consists of 11 residues. V shed 7 bases and J shed 5 bases, with 12 bases lying between them. This CDR3 is CSVTVGNEQYF. The CDR3 bases are TGCAGTGTGACGGTGGGGAACGAGCAGTACTTC.

This chain connects TRBV4-1 to TRBJ2-1; 7 bases are a match to TRBD2. Germline V gene lookup returns CDR1 MGHRA and CDR2 YSYEKL. The junction had 10 bases not matched to a gene; V was cut back by 1 base and J by 10 bases. The CDR3 is made up of 15 amino acids. CDR3 sequence: CASSQGVGREHEQFF. The CDR3 DNA reads as TGCGCCAGCAGCCAAGGAGTGGGGCGGGAGCACGAGCAGTTCTTC.

V is TRBV30 and J is TRBJ2-1; D unclear. The germline CDR1 and CDR2 sequences are GTSNPN and SVGIG (reference sequence). The CDR3 contains 13 residues. V was pared by 0 bases and J by 7 bases, with 10 bases between. DNA for the CDR3: TGTGCCTGGAGTGTAGCAGATGGAAATGAGCAGTTCTTC. Protein product: CAWSVADGNEQFF.

Remarks on this clone: The same CDR3 also results from other DNA sequences found in this sample. The CDR3 nucleotides read TGTGCCAGCAGACAGGGTAATGAGCAGTTCTTC. This encodes CASRQGNEQFF. This chain connects TRBV2 to TRBJ2-1; maybe TRBD1 (6 bases). V was clipped by 6 bases and J by 7 bases, with 7 bases between them. CDR1 is SNHLY, CDR2 FYNNEI, per germline. This CDR3 is built from 11 residues.

The V and J genes are TRBV2 and TRBJ2-3; TRBD2 is a possible D gene (6 bases). The CDR3 has 18 amino acids. Germline CDR1 is SNHLY and CDR2 is FYNNEI. The V end lost 5 bases, the J end lost 3 bases, and 24 bases lay between the germline ends. Here the CDR3 reads CASSPWVAVHGRTDTQYF. The CDR3, as DNA: TGTGCCAGCAGTCCCTGGGTAGCGGTTCACGGAAGGACAGATACGCAGTATTTT.

This chain joins TRBV6-5 and TRBJ1-1; 10 bases match TRBD1. The CDR3 is made up of 15 amino acids. After removal of 5 bases from V and 4 bases from J, the junction contained 7 bases not matched to a gene. Germline CDR1 and CDR2: MNHEY and SVGAGI. CDR3 DNA: TGTGCCAGCAGTCGGACAGGGGGACCCAGCACTGAAGCTTTCTTT. This codes for CASSRTGGPSTEAFF.

This chain uses TRBV7-9 with TRBJ2-7; D remains ambiguous. V dropped 5 bases and J dropped 2 bases, with 19 bases sitting between them. Per germline, CDR1 SEHNR and CDR2 FQNEAQ (reference sequence). This CDR3 comprises 16 residues. CDR3 amino acids: CASSPPRAEGPYEQYF. CDR3 DNA: TGTGCCAGCAGCCCACCCCGGGCGGAAGGACCCTACGAGCAGTACTTC.

The chain employs TRBV10-3 and TRBJ2-7; 9 nucleotides match TRBD1. This CDR3 has 13 amino acids. CDR1 and CDR2 (germline): ENHRY, SYGVKD. V trimming: 4 bases; J trimming: 4 bases; junction bases outside the gene matches: 2. The CDR3 coding sequence is TGTGCCATCAGTGGGGGGACAGGGTACGAGCAGTACTTC. This translates into CAISGGTGYEQYF.

The chain couples TRBV30 to TRBJ2-1; the match to TRBD2 covers 8 bases. V was pared by 5 bases and J by 10 bases, with 10 bases of the junction left unmatched. Germline-derived CDR1 and CDR2 are GTSNPN and SVGIG (reference sequence). This CDR3 comprises 13 residues. The CDR3 DNA is TGTGCCTGGCGTTCGGGACTAGTGGGGGAGCAGTTCTTC. It encodes CAWRSGLVGEQFF. The whole variable domain, remainder taken from reference TRBV30 and TRBJ2-1, is SQTIHQWPATLVQPVGSPLSLECTVEGTSNPNLYWYRQAAGRGLQLLFYSVGIGQISSEVPQNLSASRPQDRQFILSSKKLLLSDSGFYLCAWRSGLVGEQFFGPGTRLTVL.

This clone was seen once. CDR3 bases: TGTGCCAGCAGCCCCGGACCTGGGGCCAACGTCCTGACTTTC. It translates to CASSPGPGANVLTF. J is TRBJ2-6 and V is TRBV7-6; D is unresolved. The CDR3 contains 14 residues. Trimming cost V 5 bases and J 2 bases, with 7 bases left between them. Germline V lookup: CDR1 SGHVS, CDR2 FNYEAQ.

This clone was counted once. The rearrangement links TRBV7-9 to TRBJ2-7; D may correspond to TRBD1 or TRBD2 (5 bases each). Deletions cut 5 bases from V and 0 bases from J, with 23 bases between. The germline V gene encodes CDR1 SEHNR and CDR2 FQNEAQ (reference sequence). This CDR3 has 18 residues. CDR3 in DNA: TGTGCCAGCAGCCACAGAGGCGCCGGGACGAGCAGCTCCTACGAGCAGTACTTC. It translates to CASSHRGAGTSSSYEQYF.

This clone is a singleton in its sample. For the CDR3, the DNA is TGTGCCAGCAGTTTAAACAACAGGGGGCTCTACGAGCAGTACTTC. As protein: CASSLNNRGLYEQYF. V and J are TRBV28 and TRBJ2-7; 9 bases fit TRBD1. The CDR3 loop spans 15 amino acids. Germline V CDR1 and CDR2: MDHEN, SYDVKM. V lost 2 bases, J lost 3 bases, and 5 bases stayed unmatched.

The rearrangement links TRBV28 to TRBJ1-2; 7 nucleotides align to TRBD1. The CDR3 runs to 12 residues. V lost 11 bases and J lost 8; bases outside the gene matches: 11. Germline lookup yields CDR1 MDHEN and CDR2 SYDVKM. The CDR3 DNA reads TGTGCCCTAAGGGAGGGGGCGAGGGGCTACACCTTC. Residues: CALREGARGYTF.

This CDR3 reads CASSPPPAGGTDTQYF. The CDR3 nucleotides are TGTGCCAGCTCACCACCGCCAGCGGGGGGCACAGATACGCAGTATTTT. The gene calls are TRBV18 and TRBJ2-3; 8 bases are a match to TRBD2. Germline CDR1 is KGHSH and CDR2 is LQKENI. This CDR3 spans 16 amino acids. V was pared by 0 bases and J by 1 base, with 3 bases of the junction left unmatched.

This clone has a single count. The rearrangement joins TRBV6-6 to TRBJ2-3; D not resolved. Germline CDR1 reads MNHNY; CDR2 reads SVGAGI (reference sequence). Trimming removed 3 bases from V and 6 bases from J, with 4 bases in between. The CDR3 totals 11 residues. The CDR3 bases are TGTGCCAGCAGTTATCCCGATACGCAGTATTTT. Protein sequence: CASSYPDTQYF.

The chain couples TRBV7-8 to TRBJ2-3, with 10 nucleotides matching TRBD1. The germline V gene encodes CDR1 SGHVS and CDR2 FQNEAQ. Unmatched junction bases numbered 8, after V lost 1 base and J lost 4 bases. This CDR3 is built from 17 residues. The CDR3 DNA is TGTGCCAGCAGCTTAGGAGGGGCGGGACAGGGGTCAGATACGCAGTATTTT. Translating gives CASSLGGAGQGSDTQYF.

The chain carries TRBV6-1 and TRBJ2-5; possible D gene TRBD2, 7 bases. This CDR3 region has 13 residues. V was pared by 2 bases and J by 5 bases, with 9 bases between. Looked up from germline, CDR1 is MNHNS and CDR2 is SASEGT. The CDR3 nucleotides are TGTGCCAGCAGTGAAAGGGGGGGGGAGACCCAGTACTTC. Amino acids: CASSERGGETQYF.

V is TRBV2 and J is TRBJ2-3; D not resolved. The CDR3 loop spans 15 amino acids. The germline V gene encodes CDR1 SNHLY and CDR2 FYNNEI. Trimming took off 4 bases at V and 0 bases at J, with 11 bases between the two ends. The CDR3 DNA is TGTGCCAGCAGTGTACCTACGACTAGCACAGATACGCAGTATTTT. Its protein product is CASSVPTTSTDTQYF.

This rearrangement joins TRBV7-2 to TRBJ1-1; D is unresolved. Per the germline V gene, CDR1 is SGHTA and CDR2 is FQGNSA. V was cut by 2 bases and J by 0 bases, with 10 bases left in between. CDR3 length equals 15 residues. CDR3 sequence: CASSLRGTVNTEAFF. For the CDR3, the DNA is TGTGCCAGCAGCTTACGTGGTACCGTGAACACTGAAGCTTTCTTT. The variable domain in full, with the rest retrieved from reference TRBV7-2 and TRBJ1-1, is GAGVSQSPSNKVTEKGKDVELRCDPISGHTALYWYRQSLGQGLEFLIYFQGNSAPDKSGLPSDRFSAERTGGSVSTLTIQRTQQEDSAVYLCASSLRGTVNTEAFFGQGTRLTVV.

The chain combines TRBV7-6 with TRBJ2-1, with D tentatively TRBD1 (5 bases). The CDR3 extends over 16 amino acids. Germline lookup yields CDR1 SGHVS and CDR2 FNYEAQ. Trimming stripped 5 bases from V and 4 bases from J, with 18 bases between. CDR3 loop: CASSPRTHQGYNEQFF. CDR3 nucleotides: TGTGCCAGCAGCCCGAGGACCCATCAGGGATACAATGAGCAGTTCTTC.

V is TRBV29-1 and J is TRBJ1-1; no clear D gene. V was cut by 0 bases and J by 2 bases, with 4 bases left in between. The V gene's germline CDR1 is SQVTM and CDR2 ANQGSEA. The CDR3 totals 12 residues. The CDR3: CSVEDQNTEAFF. The CDR3 DNA reads as TGCAGCGTTGAAGATCAAAACACTGAAGCTTTCTTT.

The V and J genes are TRBV9 and TRBJ2-6; D is perhaps TRBD2 (5 bases). CDR1 is SGDLS and CDR2 is YYNGEE in the germline V gene. Trimming left V 6 bases short and J 0 bases short, with 7 bases between. The CDR3 sequence is 14 residues long. The CDR3 sequence is CASTGNSGANVLTF. CDR3 bases: TGTGCCAGCACGGGAAACTCTGGGGCCAACGTCCTGACTTTC.

In this sample, this clone turned up once. J is TRBJ2-2 and V is TRBV5-4; D gene uncertain. The length of the CDR3 is 13 residues. V was shortened by 0 bases and J by 5 bases, with 5 bases between the two germline ends. CDR1 SGHNT and CDR2 YYREEE come from the germline V gene (reference sequence). The DNA of the CDR3 is TGTGCCAGCAGCTTGGTGACGACCGGGGAGCTGTTTTTT. Its protein product is CASSLVTTGELFF.

The chain joins TRBV5-4 to TRBJ2-3; 7 bases are a match to TRBD2. Per the germline V gene, CDR1 is SGHNT and CDR2 is YYREEE (reference sequence). With V trimmed by 4 bases and J by 2 bases, 4 bases remained unmatched. The CDR3 has 14 amino acids. CDR3 nucleotides: TGTGCCAGCAGCCCAGCGGGGCCCACAGATACGCAGTATTTT. This sequence encodes CASSPAGPTDTQYF.

The J gene is TRBJ1-5, the V gene TRBV5-1; D is unresolved. The V and J ends lost 0 bases and 5 bases respectively, with 9 bases between them. This CDR3 is 14 amino acids long. Germline V gives CDR1 SGHRS, CDR2 YFSETQ. The CDR3 sequence: CASSLDVGYQPQHF. The CDR3 DNA follows: TGCGCCAGCAGCTTGGATGTAGGATATCAGCCCCAGCATTTT. Full variable domain (missing parts from reference TRBV5-1 and TRBJ1-5): KAGVTQTPRYLIKTRGQQVTLSCSPISGHRSVSWYQQTPGQGLQFLFEYFSETQRNKGNFPGRFSGRQFSNSRSEMNVSTLELGDSALYLCASSLDVGYQPQHFGDGTRLSIL.

This CDR3 reads CASSFGTSGSYNEQFF. The CDR3 bases are TGTGCCAGCAGCTTTGGGACTAGCGGTTCCTACAATGAGCAGTTCTTC. V gene TRBV11-3 combines with J gene TRBJ2-1, with 11 bases that match TRBD2. The CDR3 is 16 residues long. V lost 3 bases to trimming and J lost 1 base; unmatched junction nucleotides: 2. Germline V gene data show CDR1 as SGHNT and CDR2 as YENEEA.